This TCR beta chain was retrieved from a study of PD-L1 blockade in urothelial cancer. Study information: Intravenous atezolizumab, 1,200 mg every 3 weeks, was begun by patients at some point between 2013 and 2014. Blood samples had a median of about 140,000 T cells, some 83,000 unique TCRs, and clonality 0.08 to 0.085.

Time point: peripheral blood 6 weeks after treatment start. V was pared by 3 bases and J by 4 bases, with 12 bases between. This CDR3 comprises 15 residues. Libraries were prepared by immunoSEQ multiplex PCR; TCRdb keeps only in-frame clonotypes and omits some of them. The sample has tens of thousands of clones, 91% seen once. This sequence joins TRBV23-1 and TRBJ1-4; D unresolved. TRBV23-1 has ORF status, its function being uncertain. Source: PBMCs, taken around atezolizumab (anti-PD-L1) treatment. This receptor was obtained from a man in his sixties or seventies with urothelial cancer. The CDR3, as DNA: TGCGCCAGCAGTCACTCGAGGTCACTTAATGAAAAACTGTTTTTT. Protein product: CASSHSRSLNEKLFF.